These 32 T cell receptor beta chains were sequenced from one sample in a study of monozygotic twins with inflammatory bowel disease. TCRdb re-called the 5' RACE reads; every CDR3 protein appears as one record, without DNA. The specimen's table records approximately 340,000 distinct CDR3 sequences. The sample consisted of blood. All receptors derive from a human donor with ulcerative colitis or Crohn's disease, or a healthy co-twin of an affected twin (not recorded which).

V gene TRBV7-2 combines with J gene TRBJ2-1; no DNA is available, so the TRBD1 call from TCRdb remains unchecked. The CDR3 is 16 amino acids. Germline V gives CDR1 SGHTA, CDR2 FQGNSA. The CDR3 loop reads CASSFSGAPLGNEQFF.

The chain recombines TRBV5-1 with TRBJ2-5. The CDR3 covers 13 residues. Germline CDR1 is SGHRS and CDR2 is YFSETQ. CDR3 region: CASSFSVLETQYF.

The V gene is TRBV6-2 or TRBV6-3, the J gene TRBJ2-7; TCRdb calls TRBD2, which cannot be checked without DNA. The CDR3 has 13 amino acids. The V gene's germline CDR1 is MNHEY and CDR2 SVGEGT. CDR3 protein: CASMESALYEQYF.

The chain carries TRBV25-1 and TRBJ2-1; the TCRdb D gene call, TRBD1, has no DNA to confirm it. Germline CDR1 and CDR2: MGHDK and SYGVNS. CDR3 length: 15 residues. The CDR3 here is CASSEYRQAYDEQFF.

This chain uses TRBV7-9 with TRBJ2-1; checking the TCRdb D call of TRBD2 is not possible without DNA. Per the germline V gene, CDR1 is SEHNR and CDR2 is FQNEAQ (reference sequence). CDR3 size: 14 residues. The chain's CDR3 is CASSGGPTENEQFF.

J is TRBJ1-3 and V is TRBV20-1. There are 15 residues in the CDR3. CDR1 is DFQATT, CDR2 SNEGSKA, per germline (reference sequence). CDR3: CSARNLQGSGNTIYF.

The chain combines TRBV19 with TRBJ2-1; TCRdb gives TRBD1 as the D gene, but with no DNA this cannot be confirmed. Per germline, CDR1 LNHDA and CDR2 SQIVND (reference sequence). The CDR3 covers 16 residues. CDR3 protein: CASSIAPQGSYNEQFF.

The genes are TRBV5-1 and TRBJ2-5; TCRdb's D call of TRBD1 is untestable without DNA. Germline assignment: CDR1 SGHRS and CDR2 YFSETQ. The CDR3 runs 13 residues. The CDR3: CASTPGGWETQYF.

The chain is built from TRBV20-1 and TRBJ2-3. The germline CDR1 and CDR2 sequences are DFQATT and SNEGSKA (reference sequence). The CDR3 covers 12 residues. The CDR3: CSAGSLTDTQYF.

The chain combines TRBV5-1 with TRBJ1-6. The CDR3 is made up of 14 amino acids. Per the germline V gene, CDR1 is SGHRS and CDR2 is YFSETQ. The CDR3 here is CASSLSPEDSPLHF.

The chain joins TRBV5-1 to TRBJ2-6; TCRdb designates TRBD1, a call that cannot be tested without DNA. The germline V gene has CDR1 SGHRS and CDR2 YFSETQ. CDR3 length equals 14 residues. CDR3 protein: CASRQVSGANVLTF.

The CDR3 region is CASSQRDRSSGANVLTF. This chain joins TRBV3-1 and TRBJ2-6; TCRdb reports TRBD1, a call that lacks DNA to check it against. Germline lookup yields CDR1 LGHDT and CDR2 YNNKEL (reference sequence). There are 17 residues in the CDR3. Complete variable domain (other parts from reference TRBV3-1 and TRBJ2-6): DTAVSQTPKYLVTQMGNDKSIKCEQNLGHDTMYWYKQDSKKFLKIMFSYNNKELIINETVPNRFSPKSPDKAHLNLHINSLELGDSAVYFCASSQRDRSSGANVLTFGAGSRLTVL.

The V and J genes are TRBV28 and TRBJ2-7; checking the TCRdb D call of TRBD2 is not possible without DNA. CDR1 MDHEN and CDR2 SYDVKM come from the germline V gene. This CDR3 has 16 amino acids. The CDR3 loop reads CASTKRVRIAGNEQYF.

The V gene is TRBV7-2, the J gene TRBJ2-7. The germline V gene encodes CDR1 SGHTA and CDR2 FQGNSA. The CDR3 covers 12 residues. CDR3 sequence: CASSPQAAEQYF. The whole variable domain, filled in from reference TRBV7-2 and TRBJ2-7, reads GAGVSQSPSNKVTEKGKDVELRCDPISGHTALYWYRQSLGQGLEFLIYFQGNSAPDKSGLPSDRFSAERTGGSVSTLTIQRTQQEDSAVYLCASSPQAAEQYFGPGTRLTVT.

This rearrangement joins TRBV7-2 to TRBJ2-5; TCRdb designates TRBD1, a call that cannot be tested without DNA. The CDR3 runs to 14 residues. In germline, CDR1 is SGHTA, CDR2 FQGNSA. The CDR3 sequence is CASSLDRALETQYF.

The chain recombines TRBV27 with TRBJ1-6; there is no DNA to check the TCRdb D call of TRBD1. The CDR3 consists of 15 residues. CDR1 and CDR2 from the germline V gene are MNHEY and SMNVEV (reference sequence). The CDR3 spells CASSLRGPSNSPLHF.

CDR3 loop: CASSALQGARMAGELFF. V and J are TRBV9 and TRBJ2-2; with no DNA, the TCRdb D assignment of TRBD1 cannot be verified. Germline values: CDR1 SGDLS, CDR2 YYNGEE. There are 17 residues in the CDR3.

The chain has TRBV20-1 and TRBJ2-5; lacking DNA, the TRBD1 call made by TCRdb goes unchecked. CDR3 size: 14 residues. Germline CDR1 is DFQATT and CDR2 is SNEGSKA (reference sequence). CDR3 protein: CSASVDRQGETQYF.

The chain links TRBV27 to TRBJ2-3; lacking DNA, the TRBD2 call made by TCRdb goes unchecked. Germline lookup yields CDR1 MNHEY and CDR2 SMNVEV (reference sequence). The CDR3 loop spans 13 amino acids. The CDR3 region is CASGPGTISTQYF.

The gene calls are TRBV30 and TRBJ2-2; TCRdb proposes TRBD1, but this gene call is untestable without DNA. The V gene's germline CDR1 is GTSNPN and CDR2 SVGIG (reference sequence). There are 14 residues in the CDR3. CDR3 region: CAWSWDQNTGELFF.

The chain recombines TRBV30 with TRBJ1-2. The CDR3 has 11 residues. Germline V gene data show CDR1 as GTSNPN and CDR2 as SVGIG (reference sequence). CDR3 in amino acids: CAWSLLEGYTF.

V gene TRBV19 combines with J gene TRBJ1-1; TCRdb names TRBD1, which stays unverified in the absence of DNA. The germline V gene has CDR1 LNHDA and CDR2 SQIVND (reference sequence). The CDR3 contains 13 residues. The CDR3 spells CAGRKTGNTEAFF. Combining the CDR3 with reference TRBV19 and TRBJ1-1 gives the whole variable domain DGGITQSPKYLFRKEGQNVTLSCEQNLNHDAMYWYRQDPGQGLRLIYYSQIVNDFQKGDIAEGYSVSREKKESFPLTVTSAQKNPTAFYLCAGRKTGNTEAFFGQGTRLTVV.

This rearrangement joins TRBV3-1 to TRBJ1-3; TCRdb gives TRBD1 as the D gene, but with no DNA this cannot be confirmed. Germline V gives CDR1 LGHDT, CDR2 YNNKEL (reference sequence). CDR3 length: 15 residues. CDR3 in amino acids: CASSQEGTGGYTIYF.

The J gene is TRBJ2-7, the V gene TRBV21-1; with no DNA, the TCRdb D assignment of TRBD1 cannot be verified. TRBV21-1 is a known pseudogene. This CDR3 spans 12 amino acids. The CDR3 spells CASSKVKGEQYF.

The rearrangement joins TRBV2 to TRBJ2-1; TCRdb returns TRBD2, unconfirmable since there is no DNA. Germline V gene lookup returns CDR1 SNHLY and CDR2 FYNNEI. This CDR3 has 14 residues. CDR3 loop: CASSLLAGQGGQFF. The full variable domain, in which reference TRBV2 and TRBJ2-1 provide the parts outside the CDR3, is EPEVTQTPSHQVTQMGQEVILRCVPISNHLYFYWYRQILGQKVEFLVSFYNNEISEKSEIFDDQFSVERPDGSNFTLKIRSTKLEDSAMYFCASSLLAGQGGQFFGPGTRLTVL.

The rearrangement uses TRBV7-2 and TRBJ2-1; the D gene TCRdb calls, TRBD2, cannot be checked with no DNA. There are 14 residues in the CDR3. CDR1 is SGHTA and CDR2 is FQGNSA in the germline V gene. The CDR3 protein is CASSQGPSGSEQFF. Drawing the rest from reference TRBV7-2 and TRBJ2-1, the complete variable domain is GAGVSQSPSNKVTEKGKDVELRCDPISGHTALYWYRQSLGQGLEFLIYFQGNSAPDKSGLPSDRFSAERTGGSVSTLTIQRTQQEDSAVYLCASSQGPSGSEQFFGPGTRLTVL.

The rearrangement links TRBV4-3 to TRBJ2-3; with no DNA, the TCRdb D assignment of TRBD1 cannot be verified. Per germline, CDR1 LGHNA and CDR2 YSLEER. This CDR3 contains 14 residues. CDR3 sequence reads: CASSQAGWTDTQYF.

This sequence joins TRBV5-1 and TRBJ2-7; TCRdb proposes TRBD1, but this gene call is untestable without DNA. From germline, CDR1 is SGHRS and CDR2 YFSETQ. The CDR3 is made up of 13 amino acids. The chain's CDR3 is CASSSPGTKEQYF.

V and J are TRBV20-1 and TRBJ2-7; there is no DNA to check the TCRdb D call of TRBD1. This CDR3 region has 15 residues. In germline, CDR1 is DFQATT, CDR2 SNEGSKA (reference sequence). This CDR3 is CSAYETGTGSDEQYF.

This sequence joins TRBV5-1 and TRBJ2-2; TCRdb indicates TRBD1, and absent DNA this call remains unverified. Germline CDR1 is SGHRS and CDR2 is YFSETQ. The CDR3 sequence is 16 residues long. The CDR3 protein is CASSRTGGANTGELFF.

This chain links TRBV5-5 with TRBJ1-3; TCRdb indicates TRBD1, and absent DNA this call remains unverified. The length of the CDR3 is 14 residues. Germline V CDR1 and CDR2: SGHKS, YYEKEE (reference sequence). The CDR3 reads CASRPEGAGNTIYF.

The rearrangement joins TRBV19 to TRBJ1-1; TCRdb indicates TRBD1, and absent DNA this call remains unverified. The CDR3 has 16 amino acids. Germline V gives CDR1 LNHDA, CDR2 SQIVND (reference sequence). CDR3 in amino acids: CASSIDVGTGLAEAFF. The entire variable domain, with the rest obtained from reference TRBV19 and TRBJ1-1, is as follows: DGGITQSPKYLFRKEGQNVTLSCEQNLNHDAMYWYRQDPGQGLRLIYYSQIVNDFQKGDIAEGYSVSREKKESFPLTVTSAQKNPTAFYLCASSIDVGTGLAEAFFGQGTRLTVV.